The present T cell receptor beta chain was sequenced within a study of blood T cell repertoires in COVID-19. About the study: Samples representing acute and convalescent COVID-19 were sourced from the United States, Italy and Spain. T cells, B-cell-depleted T cells, or PBMCs provided the cDNA or gDNA that served as material.

Germline lookup yields CDR1 SGHTA and CDR2 FQGNSA. V gave up 3 bases and J gave up 4 bases, with 8 bases separating them. The CDR3 length is 13 residues. Per the original methods: Amplification of reference gene primers was used by the study to estimate nucleated cell counts. Clones were sequenced by immunoSEQ multiplex PCR, and TCRdb holds only the in-frame ones, with some missing. D and trimming come from the DNA, and the V and J calls and clone size come from that table. The table shows about 240,000 clones, with 70% to 90% occurring only once. The sequenced sample consisted of peripheral blood. This TCR was recovered from a woman in her 70s with active or convalescent COVID-19. This rearrangement joins TRBV7-2 to TRBJ2-3; D is unclear. CDR3 sequence reads: CASSLILADTQYF. The CDR3 coding sequence is TGTGCCAGCAGCTTGATACTGGCAGATACGCAGTATTTT.